This T cell receptor (beta chain) was profiled in a study of tumor-infiltrating lymphocytes in localized non-small cell lung cancer. Data came from immunoSEQ multiplex PCR; TCRdb stores just in-frame clones and leaves some out. The data show some 16,000 clones, about 45% seen once. The germline V and J ends were trimmed by 3 bases and 8 bases, with 11 bases remaining between them. CDR3 length: 14 amino acids. Germline V CDR1 and CDR2: SGHTA, FQGTGA. Material: lung tumor tissue. J is TRBJ1-6 and V is TRBV7-3; D might be TRBD1 (5 bases). The origin of this receptor is a human donor with non-small cell lung cancer. CDR3: CASSLGVAHSPLHF. DNA for the CDR3: TGTGCCAGCAGCTTGGGGGTGGCTCATTCACCCCTCCACTTT.